This T cell receptor beta chain was sequenced in a study of cytomegalovirus exposure and HLA in healthy donors. Study-level findings and limits: Both high specificity and high sensitivity reportedly marked the classifier's diagnosis of cytomegalovirus status. Looking again later, the authors saw that most CMV-associated TCR beta chains seemed HLA-restricted.

About this clone itself: Its specificity is unknown.

PCR was performed using 60 Vbeta and 13 Jbeta primers. The table came from immunoSEQ multiplex PCR; TCRdb's copy has only in-frame clones and leaves some out. In the table there are more than 130,000 clones, roughly 76% of which are singletons. Germline trimming cut 10 bases from V and 0 bases from J; bases unmatched to any gene: 12. The CDR3 runs 17 residues. Sequencing was done on a sample of PBMCs. The clonotype comes from a human donor in good health. This chain uses TRBV6-7 with TRBJ2-1, with 10 bases that match TRBD1. TRBV6-7 is annotated as an ORF whose role is uncertain. CDR3 residues: CATPRDRGPSSYNEQFF. CDR3 bases: TGTGCCACGCCCCGGGACAGGGGCCCGAGCTCCTACAATGAGCAGTTCTTC.